A selection of T cell receptor beta chains follows, all from one sample in a study of cytomegalovirus exposure and HLA in healthy donors. Libraries were prepared by immunoSEQ multiplex PCR; TCRdb keeps only in-frame clonotypes and omits some of them. The sample includes 150,000 to 200,000 clones, about 79% of them seen just once. The specimen was PBMCs. The receptors originated from a man in his forties in good health and CMV-seropositive. The CDR3 runs from the conserved cysteine through the conserved F or W. Fields, in order: V gene, D gene, clone size, J gene, CDR3 DNA, CDR3 protein. D genes are given only for firm matches. The listing skips clone size in some rows; elsewhere it reads once, few, many or a size class.

TRBV4-2	.	few	TRBJ2-7	TGTGCCAGCAGCCCGGTCTTAGCGGACTCTTACGAGCAGTACTTC	CASSPVLADSYEQYF
TRBV11-3	.	.	TRBJ2-5	TGTGCCAGCAGCTTCCTCGCGGCACAAGAGACCCAGTACTTC	CASSFLAAQETQYF
TRBV9	TRBD2	.	TRBJ2-5	TGTGCCAGCAGCCCCAGGGGACTAGCGGGAGAAGAGACCCAGTACTTC	CASSPRGLAGEETQYF
TRBV19	.	.	TRBJ1-5	TGTGCCAGTAGTATAGATCCTCACAGCTTCAATAGCAATCAGCCCCAGCATTTT	CASSIDPHSFNSNQPQHF
TRBV5-4	TRBD1	.	TRBJ1-2	TGTGCCAGCAGTGAGACAGGGAGATATGGCTACACCTTC	CASSETGRYGYTF
TRBV7-9	TRBD1	.	TRBJ1-2	TGTGCCAGCAGCTTAGGGACAGGGTATTATGGCTACACCTTC	CASSLGTGYYGYTF
TRBV4-2	.	.	TRBJ1-1	TGTGCCAGCAGCCAAGCAATCCGAGGAGGCGATGAAGCTTTCTTT	CASSQAIRGGDEAFF
TRBV5-1	TRBD1	.	TRBJ1-2	TGCGCCAGCAGCCCCAACCCGGAACAGGGGGCCGGTGGCTACACCTTC	CASSPNPEQGAGGYTF
TRBV25-1	TRBD1	.	TRBJ1-1	TGTGCCAGCAGGGTACAGGGGGGCACTGAAGCTTTCTTT	CASRVQGGTEAFF
TRBV7-8	TRBD1	.	TRBJ2-7	TGTGCCAGCAGCAGCCGAACAGGGGGCGGGTACGAGCAGTACTTC	CASSSRTGGGYEQYF
TRBV10-3	.	few	TRBJ2-3	TGTGCCATCGGGGCGGGCACAGATACGCAGTATTTT	CAIGAGTDTQYF
TRBV28	.	.	TRBJ1-2	TGTGCCAGCAGTTTAGCCCGGACAAGTGGCTACACCTTC	CASSLARTSGYTF
TRBV9	.	.	TRBJ2-3	TGTGCCAGCAAACGGCGGGATACGCAGTATTTT	CASKRRDTQYF
TRBV27	.	.	TRBJ2-1	TGTGCCAGCAGTTTAAGTCTGGCCTCCTACAATGAGCAGTTCTTC	CASSLSLASYNEQFF
TRBV15	.	.	TRBJ1-2	TGTGCCACCAGCAGGCAGGACTATGGCTACACCTTC	CATSRQDYGYTF
TRBV7-9	.	.	TRBJ1-2	TGTGCCAGCAGCTCATCCCCGGTTGGCTACACCTTC	CASSSSPVGYTF
TRBV5-1	TRBD1	.	TRBJ2-1	TGCGCCAGCAGCTTGGGACAGGGAGACTCCGGTGAGCAGTTCTTC	CASSLGQGDSGEQFF
TRBV5-1	TRBD2	.	TRBJ2-3	TGCGCCAGCAGCAAGCTGACTAGCGGGAGTGCGCCAGATACGCAGTATTTT	CASSKLTSGSAPDTQYF
TRBV19	TRBD1	.	TRBJ1-2	TGTGCCAGTTTGGACCCGGGACCCACAGGGGTTTCCCCGAACTACTATGGCTACACCTTC	CASLDPGPTGVSPNYYGYTF
TRBV6-5	TRBD2	.	TRBJ2-1	TGTGCCACCAAAATACTAGCGGGAGTAAATAATGAGCAGTTCTTC	CATKILAGVNNEQFF
TRBV6-1	TRBD2	.	TRBJ2-7	TGTGCCAGCCGGGCGCGGGGGGAGCCTCTTGAGCAGTACTTC	CASRARGEPLEQYF
TRBV15	.	once	TRBJ2-1	TGTGCCACCACCCTATCGAGTTCCGATTACAATGAGCAGTTCTTC	CATTLSSSDYNEQFF
TRBV7-8	TRBD1	.	TRBJ2-7	TGTGCCAGCAGCGGAACCGGGACAGGGGGCGAGCAGTACTTC	CASSGTGTGGEQYF
TRBV7-8	TRBD2	.	TRBJ2-1	TGTGCCAGCAGCTTACGGGAGGGACTTAACAATGAGCAGTTCTTC	CASSLREGLNNEQFF
TRBV5-6	TRBD2	.	TRBJ2-7	TGTGCCAGCACCGGACTAGCGGGAGAGGGTGAGCAGTACTTC	CASTGLAGEGEQYF
TRBV27	TRBD1	.	TRBJ1-6	TGTGCCAGCAGCACAGGGGGCCCGGGTTCACCCCTCCACTTT	CASSTGGPGSPLHF
TRBV5-8	TRBD1	.	TRBJ2-3	TGTGCCAGCAGCCCGACCGGACAGGGGTACACAGATACGCAGTATTTT	CASSPTGQGYTDTQYF
TRBV15	.	.	TRBJ2-3	TGTGCCACCAGCAGAGATAACCCCGAGGTAGATACGCAGTATTTT	CATSRDNPEVDTQYF
TRBV9	.	.	TRBJ1-2	TGTGCCAGCAGCTCGGGAAATTATGGCTACACCTTC	CASSSGNYGYTF
TRBV7-9	.	.	TRBJ2-5	TGTGCCAGCAACCGGGACGGGGGGCCCCAAGAGACCCAGTACTTC	CASNRDGGPQETQYF
TRBV5-4	TRBD1	few	TRBJ2-1	TGTGCCAGCAGCTTGGCCCCGGGACAGTCCAATGAGCAGTTCTTC	CASSLAPGQSNEQFF
TRBV6-6	TRBD1	few	TRBJ2-3	TGTGCCAGCAGTTTATTGAGGGCAGGGGGCCCAGATACGCAGTATTTT	CASSLLRAGGPDTQYF
TRBV19	.	.	TRBJ2-6	TGTGCCAGTCAGCCAGGCTCTGGGGCCAACGGCCTGACTTTC	CASQPGSGANGLTF
TRBV29-1	.	once	TRBJ1-2	TGCAGCGTTGAAGATAACACAGCCTATGGCTACACCTTC	CSVEDNTAYGYTF
TRBV15	TRBD1	.	TRBJ1-5	TGTGCCACCAGCCCGGACAGGGACGGTAATCAGACCCAGCATTTT	CATSPDRDGNQTQHF
TRBV13	.	.	TRBJ1-2	TGTGCCAGCAGCTCGGGTACTAACTATGGCTACACCTTC	CASSSGTNYGYTF
TRBV10-2	.	.	TRBJ2-5	TGCGCCAGCAGCGCGGACACCCAAGAGACCCAGTACTTC	CASSADTQETQYF